Shown below are 10 T cell receptor beta chains from a single sample sequenced in a study of molecular identifiers for immune sequencing clone quantification. In TCRdb, the PCR reads were re-called with MiXCR into one record per CDR3 protein. Of about 500,000 distinct CDR3 sequences in the sample, less than 30% were seen once. Sequenced sample: naive CD8+ T cells from blood, with Jurkat cell RNA spiked in. Subset indicated: FACS-sorted CD8+CD4-CCR7+CD45RA+ naive T cells. These receptors were taken from a human donor in good health. Some libraries in this study had Jurkat cell RNA spiked in.

This clonotype came up a few times. The rearrangement links TRBV5-6 to TRBJ2-1, with D perhaps being TRBD1 or TRBD2 (5 bases each). V lost 3 bases to trimming and J lost 5 bases, with 15 bases between them. CDR3 size: 15 residues. CDR1 is SGHDT, CDR2 YYEEEE, per germline. The CDR3 DNA is TGTGCCAGCAGCTCTCCACGGGGCGGCCACAATGAGCAGTTCTTC. Translating it yields CASSSPRGGHNEQFF. The full variable domain, rest sourced from reference TRBV5-6 and TRBJ2-1, is DAGVTQSPTHLIKTRGQQVTLRCSPKSGHDTVSWYQQALGQGPQFIFQYYEEEERQRGNFPDRFSGHQFPNYSSELNVNALLLGDSALYLCASSSPRGGHNEQFFGPGTRLTVL.

This clonotype has more than one count but fewer than ten. The chain links TRBV25-1 to TRBJ1-1; the match to TRBD1 covers 7 bases. After removal of 0 bases from V and 1 base from J, the junction contained 2 bases not matched to a gene. The CDR3 contains 15 residues. Germline-derived CDR1 and CDR2 are MGHDK and SYGVNS. Here the CDR3 DNA reads TGTGCCAGCAGTGAATACGGGACAGAGAACACTGAAGCTTTCTTT. Its translation: CASSEYGTENTEAFF.

This clonotype was observed many times. The rearrangement uses TRBV5-4 and TRBJ2-7; a weak D match, TRBD1 (5 bases). Germline assignment: CDR1 SGHNT and CDR2 YYREEE (reference sequence). This CDR3 has 14 amino acids. V shed 2 bases and J shed 5 bases, with 14 bases lying between them. For the CDR3, the DNA is TGTGCCAGCAGCTTAACAGGCGCAGAGAACGAGCAGTACTTC. This sequence encodes CASSLTGAENEQYF.

This clonotype showed up just a few times. The chain has TRBV4-1 and TRBJ2-7, with D maybe TRBD1 (5 bases). V was pared by 2 bases and J by 5 bases, with 22 bases between. CDR3 length equals 17 residues. CDR1 and CDR2 (germline): MGHRA, YSYEKL. For the CDR3, the DNA is TGCGCCAGCAGCCAAATTGGAACAGGTGATCGTTCGGACGAGCAGTACTTC. Its translation: CASSQIGTGDRSDEQYF.

V is TRBV12-3 or TRBV12-4 and J is TRBJ2-1; no definite D call. Deletions cut 8 bases from V and 5 bases from J, with 22 bases between. The CDR3 totals 16 residues. The CDR3 DNA follows: TGTGCCAGCGGGTTTGGAAAGCGCCGTAATGACAATGAGCAGTTCTTC. Translated, it gives CASGFGKRRNDNEQFF.

This clonotype was observed at least ten times. V is TRBV7-2 and J is TRBJ2-3; D tentatively reads TRBD1 or TRBD2 (6 bases each). Germline V CDR1 and CDR2: SGHTA, FQGNSA. This CDR3 contains 15 residues. Between the trimmed V and J ends, which lost 1 base and 2 bases, there was a span of 10 bases. The CDR3 sequence is CASSLEQGLTDTQYF. CDR3 sequence (DNA): TGTGCCAGCAGCTTAGAACAGGGACTCACAGATACGCAGTATTTT.

This clonotype showed up just a few times. Germline and junction disagree at one end, which may indicate a read error. The V call is TRBV6-5, the J call TRBJ2-5, with 8 bases lining up with TRBD2. This CDR3 spans 14 amino acids. Germline CDR1 reads MNHEY; CDR2 reads SVGAGI. DNA for the CDR3: TGTGCCAGCAGATCAACTAGCGGCCAAGAGGCCCAGTACTTC. Translating it yields CASRSTSGQEAQYF.

This clonotype has only a few counts. The V call is TRBV19, the J call TRBJ2-7, with 7 bases identical to TRBD2. This CDR3 spans 11 amino acids. V shed 10 bases and J 3 bases; nucleotides not matched to a gene: 3. Germline V gene sequence: CDR1 LNHDA, CDR2 SQIVND (reference sequence). The CDR3 sequence is CATAGVYEQYF. CDR3 DNA sequence: TGTGCCACGGCGGGGGTCTACGAGCAGTACTTC.

The genes are TRBV29-1 and TRBJ1-1; unclear D gene. Trimming shortened V by 5 bases and J by 1 base, and 5 bases separated the two germline ends. This CDR3 comprises 11 residues. The germline V gene encodes CDR1 SQVTM and CDR2 ANQGSEA. The DNA for the CDR3 is TGCAGCGTTTCCCCGAACACTGAAGCTTTCTTT. Translating it yields CSVSPNTEAFF. Supplemented by reference TRBV29-1 and TRBJ1-1, the full variable domain reads SAVISQKPSRDICQRGTSLTIQCQVDSQVTMMFWYRQQPGQSLTLIATANQGSEATYESGFVIDKFPISRPNLTFSTLTVSNMSPEDSSIYLCSVSPNTEAFFGQGTRLTVV.

As for this clonotype: An end of the junction differs from the germline gene, which may be a read error. The rearrangement links TRBV5-3 to TRBJ2-6, with D perhaps TRBD1 (5 bases). TRBV5-3 is filed as an ORF, its function uncertain. CDR3 size: 16 residues. The CDR3 region has the DNA TGTGCCAGCAGCTTGAATGGTTTCTCTGGGGCCACCGTCCTAACTTTC. This gives the protein CASSLNGFSGATVLTF.